A single sample is the source of the 17 T cell receptor beta chains below, sequenced in a study of T cell repertoires in cytomegalovirus infection. From the reads, TCRdb called clonotypes with MiXCR, one entry per CDR3 protein. The data contain approximately 100,000 distinct CDR3 sequences, about 25% of them singletons. The sample taken for sequencing was CD8+ T cells from PBMCs. The receptors originated from a human donor in good health (CMV status not recorded). Some clones in this sample may be carry-over from other donors' samples.

Concerning this clonotype itself: An end of the junction differs from the germline gene, which may be a read error. The chain links TRBV7-9 to TRBJ2-7; either TRBD1 or TRBD2 may fit D (5 bases each). The CDR3 is 13 amino acids. Germline values: CDR1 SEHNR, CDR2 FQNEAQ (reference sequence). The CDR3 DNA follows: TGTGCCAGCAGCTTATCGCCCAGGGACGGGAAACACTTC. Protein sequence: CASSLSPRDGKHF.

On this clonotype: A much bigger clone sits one base away, suggesting this may be a read error. This chain uses TRBV7-2 with TRBJ2-5; D is perhaps TRBD1 (5 bases). Germline V gene data show CDR1 as SGHTA and CDR2 as FQGNSA. This CDR3 has 13 residues. The CDR3 loop is CASHPAGQETQDF. CDR3 in DNA: TGTGCCAGCCACCCAGCCGGACAAGAGACCCAGGACTTC.

The chain combines TRBV6-2 or TRBV6-3 with TRBJ1-5; D is uncertain. From germline, CDR1 is MNHEY and CDR2 SVGEGT. With 2 bases removed from V and 2 bases from J, the gap between germline ends came to 10 bases. There are 15 residues in the CDR3. The CDR3 here is CASSYVGYGNQPQHF. In DNA, the CDR3 is TGTGCCAGCAGTTACGTGGGGTACGGCAATCAGCCCCAGCATTTT.

This clonotype was recorded many times. The CDR3 loop reads CASSFSELADNEQFF. The CDR3 region has the DNA TGTGCCAGCAGCTTTTCGGAACTAGCGGACAATGAGCAGTTCTTC. This sequence joins TRBV7-9 and TRBJ2-1; 8 bases map to TRBD2. The germline gives CDR1 SEHNR, CDR2 FQNEAQ (reference sequence). CDR3 length: 15 amino acids. The V segment lost 3 bases and the J segment 5 bases; nucleotides outside the gene matches: 6.

The gene calls are TRBV6-6 and TRBJ2-7; D is uncertain. CDR1 is MNHNY and CDR2 is SVGAGI in the germline V gene (reference sequence). V lost 7 bases and J lost 1, with 8 bases in between. The CDR3 length is 12 residues. The CDR3 reads CASMMSSYEQYF. CDR3 in DNA: TGTGCCAGCATGATGAGTTCCTACGAGCAGTACTTC.

This clonotype was recorded a few times. V is TRBV12-3 or TRBV12-4 and J is TRBJ2-5; D is ambiguous. V shed 6 bases and J shed 5 bases, with 7 bases lying between them. This CDR3 has 11 amino acids. The CDR3 protein is CASRGLETQYF. The CDR3, as DNA: TGTGCCAGCAGGGGCTTGGAGACCCAGTACTTC.

The chain joins TRBV19 to TRBJ2-2, with D maybe TRBD1 (6 bases). The germline CDR1 and CDR2 sequences are LNHDA and SQIVND (reference sequence). The CDR3 loop spans 14 amino acids. The V end was cut by 2 bases, the J end by 4 bases, with 8 bases between. As DNA, the CDR3 is TGTGCCAGTAGTATACAGGGGTCCACCGGGGAGCTGTTTTTT. This encodes CASSIQGSTGELFF.

V gene TRBV19 combines with J gene TRBJ2-1, with D perhaps TRBD1 or TRBD2 (5 bases each). The V end was cut by 3 bases, the J end by 0 bases, with 9 bases between. The germline V gene has CDR1 LNHDA and CDR2 SQIVND (reference sequence). This CDR3 is 15 amino acids long. This CDR3 reads CASSIKGSSYNEQFF. The CDR3 nucleotides read TGTGCCAGTAGTATCAAGGGGAGCTCCTACAATGAGCAGTTCTTC.

J is TRBJ2-7 and V is TRBV20-1, with TRBD1 as a possible D gene (5 bases). Germline V gene data show CDR1 as DFQATT and CDR2 as SNEGSKA (reference sequence). The CDR3 has 13 amino acids. Trimming removed 0 bases from V and 1 base from J, with 7 bases in between. The CDR3 spells CSARDPGSYEQYF. CDR3 sequence (DNA): TGCAGTGCTAGAGATCCAGGGTCCTACGAGCAGTACTTC.

This clonotype was found many times. The chain links TRBV11-2 to TRBJ2-5; 8 bases are a match to TRBD2. Germline trimming cut 1 base from V and 3 bases from J; bases unmatched to any gene: 10. This CDR3 comprises 17 residues. The germline CDR1 and CDR2 sequences are SGHAT and FQNNGV. The CDR3 here is CASSLGQLTSGEETQYF. CDR3 in DNA: TGTGCCAGCAGCTTAGGCCAGCTAACTAGCGGAGAAGAGACCCAGTACTTC.

This chain uses TRBV3-1 with TRBJ1-1, with TRBD1 identical over 7 bases. Germline V lookup: CDR1 LGHDT, CDR2 YNNKEL (reference sequence). The CDR3 is 16 residues long. V dropped 5 bases and J dropped 0; count of bases not matched to a gene: 9. In DNA, the CDR3 is TGTGCCAGCAGCAACCGGGACAGAAAAATGAACACTGAAGCTTTCTTT. Translated, it gives CASSNRDRKMNTEAFF. The full variable domain, its missing parts supplied by reference TRBV3-1 and TRBJ1-1, is DTAVSQTPKYLVTQMGNDKSIKCEQNLGHDTMYWYKQDSKKFLKIMFSYNNKELIINETVPNRFSPKSPDKAHLNLHINSLELGDSAVYFCASSNRDRKMNTEAFFGQGTRLTVV.

This rearrangement joins TRBV29-1 to TRBJ1-2, with TRBD1 matching over 7 bases. The V gene's germline CDR1 is SQVTM and CDR2 ANQGSEA. CDR3 length: 12 amino acids. Trimming took 6 bases from V and 2 from J; bases not matched to a gene: 3. The CDR3 spells CSVGGQNYGYTF. The CDR3 region has the DNA TGCAGCGTCGGGGGACAGAACTATGGCTACACCTTC.

J is TRBJ1-1 and V is TRBV20-1, with D possibly matching TRBD1 (5 bases). V was clipped by 0 bases and J by 1 base, with 12 bases between them. Germline V lookup: CDR1 DFQATT, CDR2 SNEGSKA (reference sequence). CDR3 length: 15 residues. The CDR3 bases are TGCAGTGCTAGAGATTTGGAGGGGCCGAACACTGAAGCTTTCTTT. Translated: CSARDLEGPNTEAFF.

This clonotype was counted at least ten times. J is TRBJ2-7 and V is TRBV7-8; 9 nucleotides match TRBD2. Germline-derived CDR1 and CDR2 are SGHVS and FQNEAQ. The CDR3 is made up of 16 amino acids. Trimming removed 0 bases from V and 5 bases from J; junction bases left unmatched: 8. The CDR3 DNA reads TGTGCCAGCAGCTTAGCGTTCGGGACTAGCAGGAACGAGCAGTACTTC. Protein sequence: CASSLAFGTSRNEQYF.

The chain links TRBV5-4 to TRBJ1-2; D unclear. CDR3 length equals 13 residues. The germline V gene has CDR1 SGHNT and CDR2 YYREEE (reference sequence). Trimming removed 0 bases at V and 4 bases at J, with 7 bases between. The CDR3 loop is CASSLGESYGYTF. CDR3 coding DNA: TGTGCCAGCAGCTTGGGGGAGAGCTATGGCTACACCTTC. The full variable domain, rest sourced from reference TRBV5-4 and TRBJ1-2, is ETGVTQSPTHLIKTRGQQVTLRCSSQSGHNTVSWYQQALGQGPQFIFQYYREEENGRGNFPPRFSGLQFPNYSSELNVNALELDDSALYLCASSLGESYGYTFGSGTRLTVV.

This chain uses TRBV6-2 or TRBV6-3 with TRBJ2-1; 16 nucleotides align to TRBD2. Germline V gene data show CDR1 as MNHEY and CDR2 as SVGEGT. J was trimmed by 0 bases and V by 4 bases; bases with no gene match: 6. The CDR3 covers 19 residues. The CDR3 region is CASSWGLAGGPGSYNEQFF. CDR3 in DNA: TGTGCCAGCAGTTGGGGACTAGCGGGAGGGCCCGGCTCCTACAATGAGCAGTTCTTC.

The CDR3 region has the DNA TGTGCCAGCAGCTTAGGGGTGGGTAGTTGGCACGAGCAGTACTTC. Amino acids: CASSLGVGSWHEQYF. The chain combines TRBV7-8 with TRBJ2-7, with unresolved D. The CDR3 runs to 15 residues. V lost 1 base to trimming and J lost 5 bases, with 15 bases between them. Germline values: CDR1 SGHVS, CDR2 FQNEAQ.